What follows are 23 T cell receptor beta chains derived from one specimen sequenced in a study of blood T cells in healthy people across ages. Next came a second PCR, run for about 6 to 11 cycles, which used a sample-barcoded 5' primer along with a J-beta primer mix. One entry per CDR3 protein results from TCRdb running MiXCR on the 5' RACE reads. The sample consists of approximately 800,000 distinct CDR3 sequences, 58% of them appearing once. Material for sequencing was blood. The origin of the receptors is a man younger than 45 in good health.

The chain employs TRBV7-8 and TRBJ2-5; TRBD1 matches 7 bases. TRBJ2-7 explains the end of the DNA better; the J call may be wrong. The CDR3 is 14 residues long. CDR1 and CDR2 (germline): SGHVS, FQNEAQ. The CDR3 DNA reads TGTGCCAGCAGCCAAACTCAGGGGGCCTACGAGCAGTACTTC. This translates into CASSQTQGAYEQYF.

CDR3 in amino acids: CSVAAEETQYF. CDR3 sequence (DNA): TGCAGCGTTGCTGCTGAAGAGACCCAGTACTTC. The chain joins TRBV29-1 to TRBJ2-5, with D hard to call. Germline V gene data show CDR1 as SQVTM and CDR2 as ANQGSEA. The CDR3 runs 11 residues. Trimming took off 4 bases at V and 3 bases at J, with 6 bases between the two ends.

This chain joins TRBV5-1 and TRBJ2-5; 7 bases map to TRBD2. Trimming cost V 2 bases and J 1 base; bases outside gene matches: 5. The CDR3 sequence is 15 residues long. Per germline, CDR1 SGHRS and CDR2 YFSETQ. CDR3 DNA sequence: TGCGCCAGCAGCTTAACTAGCGTGCCCCAAGAGACCCAGTACTTC. Translated: CASSLTSVPQETQYF.

The gene calls are TRBV5-1 and TRBJ2-2; 9 bases map to TRBD1. The germline CDR1 and CDR2 sequences are SGHRS and YFSETQ. This CDR3 contains 13 residues. After removal of 5 bases from V and 6 bases from J, the junction contained 2 bases not matched to a gene. The CDR3 bases are TGCGCCAGCAGGACAGGGGGTGCCGGGGAGCTGTTTTTT. The encoded protein is CASRTGGAGELFF.

This clonotype has just a few counts. This sequence joins TRBV20-1 and TRBJ1-2, with unresolved D. Deletions cut 6 bases from V and 2 bases from J, with 13 bases between. This CDR3 has 13 residues. CDR1 is DFQATT and CDR2 is SNEGSKA in the germline V gene (reference sequence). CDR3 sequence: CSAPPDRNYGYTF. The CDR3 coding sequence is TGCAGTGCCCCACCAGACCGAAACTATGGCTACACCTTC.

The chain links TRBV28 to TRBJ2-4; D is perhaps TRBD2 (6 bases). TRBJ2-7 explains the end of the DNA better; the J call may be wrong. Germline-derived CDR1 and CDR2 are MDHEN and SYDVKM. The CDR3 is 15 residues long. The CDR3 coding sequence is TGTGCCAGCAACACATTAGGAGGGATGGACTACGAGCAGTACTTC. Its translation is CASNTLGGMDYEQYF.

The chain combines TRBV21-1 with TRBJ2-4; the table's D call of TRBD1 was not tested on the DNA. The J call may not be correct, given that the DNA end is closer to TRBJ2-7. TRBV21-1 is described as a pseudogene. This CDR3 has 18 amino acids. CDR3 sequence (DNA): TGTGCCAGCAGCAAACGTTGTCCTGGCAGGACAGGGTTCCACGAGCAGTACTTC. Protein product: CASSKRCPGRTGFHEQYF.

This chain joins TRBV20-1 and TRBJ2-1; D is ambiguous. Germline V gives CDR1 DFQATT, CDR2 SNEGSKA (reference sequence). V dropped 1 base and J dropped 7 bases, with 11 bases sitting between them. The CDR3 covers 13 residues. CDR3 region: CSARAAGVNEQFF. CDR3 in DNA: TGCAGTGCTAGAGCCGCTGGGGTGAATGAGCAGTTCTTC.

This clonotype was found once. CDR3 nucleotides: TGCGCCAGCAGCCAAGAGGAAGGACACCGTTATGGCTACACCTTC. This sequence encodes CASSQEEGHRYGYTF. The V and J genes are TRBV4-3 and TRBJ1-2, with D possibly being TRBD1 (5 bases). The CDR3 spans 15 residues. Deletions cut 0 bases from V and 5 bases from J, with 13 bases between. Germline CDR1 is LGHNA and CDR2 is YSLEER.

The sample holds a few counts of this clonotype. CDR3 DNA sequence: TGCAGCTCTGGGGGGGGATTGGTTGAGCAGTTCTTC. This translates into CSSGGGLVEQFF. V and J are TRBV29-1 and TRBJ2-1, with TRBD2 matching 7 bases. V lost 8 bases to trimming and J lost 9 bases; unmatched junction nucleotides: 10. Germline V gene lookup returns CDR1 SQVTM and CDR2 ANQGSEA. The length of the CDR3 is 12 residues.

The chain is built from TRBV7-9 and TRBJ1-2, with D unclear. Trimming pared 5 bases from V and 4 bases from J, leaving 17 bases between. CDR3 length: 15 residues. Germline V lookup: CDR1 SEHNR, CDR2 FQNEAQ (reference sequence). CDR3: CASSQRGQIGYGYTF. The DNA for the CDR3 is TGTGCCAGCAGCCAAAGAGGGCAGATCGGCTATGGCTACACCTTC.

The rearrangement joins TRBV20-1 to TRBJ2-3; no firm D call. V was cut by 5 bases and J by 0 bases, with 9 bases left in between. CDR3 length: 13 residues. Germline V gives CDR1 DFQATT, CDR2 SNEGSKA (reference sequence). CDR3 DNA sequence: TGCAGTGCTTTACTGGACAGCACAGATACGCAGTATTTT. Translating gives CSALLDSTDTQYF.

The chain carries TRBV12-5 and TRBJ2-3, with D possibly being TRBD2 (6 bases). This CDR3 spans 14 amino acids. V was trimmed by 6 bases and J by 0 bases, leaving 10 bases between them. Germline CDR1 reads LGHNT; CDR2 reads FRNRAP. CDR3 sequence reads: CASGRDLSTDTQYF. The DNA of the CDR3 is TGTGCTAGTGGCCGGGACTTGAGCACAGATACGCAGTATTTT.

The chain joins TRBV2 to TRBJ2-7; possibly TRBD2 for D (6 bases). The germline gives CDR1 SNHLY, CDR2 FYNNEI. The CDR3 length is 15 residues. The V gene lost 6 bases and the J gene lost 3 bases, with 18 bases spanning the gap. The chain's CDR3 is CASSTSDAGHYEQYF. CDR3 sequence (DNA): TGTGCCAGCAGCACCTCTGATGCGGGGCACTACGAGCAGTACTTC.

The V and J genes are TRBV11-1 and TRBJ2-5; D gene ambiguous. CDR1 is SGHAT and CDR2 is FQDESV in the germline V gene (reference sequence). This CDR3 comprises 16 residues. Deletions cut 1 base from V and 0 bases from J, with 12 bases between. CDR3 amino acids: CASSLVGRPYQETQYF. CDR3 coding DNA: TGTGCCAGCAGCTTAGTAGGCAGGCCGTACCAAGAGACCCAGTACTTC.

V gene TRBV20-1 combines with J gene TRBJ1-4; D unresolved. The CDR3 is 14 amino acids. Trimming pared 7 bases from V and 1 base from J, leaving 13 bases between. From germline, CDR1 is DFQATT and CDR2 SNEGSKA (reference sequence). In nucleotides, the CDR3 is TGCAGTGATCAGGCCCCGGGAACTAATGAAAAACTGTTTTTT. This translates into CSDQAPGTNEKLFF.

This chain links TRBV7-2 with TRBJ2-5; the match to TRBD2 covers 11 bases. The trim removed 5 bases at V and 3 bases at J, leaving 17 bases unmatched. This CDR3 comprises 19 residues. Germline V gene data show CDR1 as SGHTA and CDR2 as FQGNSA. CDR3 coding DNA: TGTGCCAGCAGCCCAGGGGACCGTCTAGCGGGAGGAAAGGAAGAGACCCAGTACTTC. It encodes CASSPGDRLAGGKEETQYF.

The rearrangement joins TRBV11-2 to TRBJ2-5, with 10 bases aligning to TRBD2. Germline CDR1 is SGHAT and CDR2 is FQNNGV. The J segment lost 4 bases and the V segment lost 8 bases, leaving 10 bases of the junction unmatched. The CDR3 has 15 amino acids. The CDR3 nucleotides are TGTGCCAGCGGATCTAGCGGGAGTTGGGGAGAGACCCAGTACTTC. It yields the protein CASGSSGSWGETQYF.

The chain carries TRBV28 and TRBJ2-1; D ambiguous. The CDR3 sequence is 16 residues long. The germline V gene has CDR1 MDHEN and CDR2 SYDVKM. Trimming cost V 6 bases and J 0 bases, with 15 bases left between them. DNA for the CDR3: TGTGCCAGCAGCCCGGCCAGGTCGAGCTCCTACAATGAGCAGTTCTTC. It encodes CASSPARSSSYNEQFF. Supplemented by reference TRBV28 and TRBJ2-1, the full variable domain reads DVKVTQSSRYLVKRTGEKVFLECVQDMDHENMFWYRQDPGLGLRLIYFSYDVKMKEKGDIPEGYSVSREKKERFSLILESASTNQTSMYLCASSPARSSSYNEQFFGPGTRLTVL.

The chain is built from TRBV27 and TRBJ1-2; D may be TRBD1 (5 bases). CDR1 MNHEY and CDR2 SMNVEV come from the germline V gene (reference sequence). The V gene lost 10 bases and the J gene lost 7 bases, with 19 bases spanning the gap. The CDR3 is 13 amino acids. CDR3 nucleotide sequence: TGTGCCACCCGCTTACGAAGGGGTGCTGGCTACACCTTC. Protein product: CATRLRRGAGYTF.

The J gene is TRBJ2-5, the V gene TRBV29-1, with TRBD2 matching over 12 bases. The DNA end is more similar to TRBJ2-7, so the J call may be wrong. Germline CDR1 and CDR2: SQVTM and ANQGSEA. CDR3 length: 16 residues. The CDR3 bases are TGCAGCGTTGAAGATGAATTGACTAGCGGGAGATCCGAGCAGTACTTC. This codes for CSVEDELTSGRSEQYF.

V usage is TRBV28 and J usage is TRBJ2-7; TRBD2 matches at 13 bases. V shed 7 bases and J 3 bases; nucleotides not matched to a gene: 9. The CDR3 sequence is 16 residues long. The germline gives CDR1 MDHEN, CDR2 SYDVKM. CDR3 sequence (DNA): TGTGCCAGCACCTCACCCGGGACTAGCGGGATCTACGAGCAGTACTTC. Its protein is CASTSPGTSGIYEQYF. Full variable domain (outside the CDR3, taken from reference TRBV28 and TRBJ2-7): DVKVTQSSRYLVKRTGEKVFLECVQDMDHENMFWYRQDPGLGLRLIYFSYDVKMKEKGDIPEGYSVSREKKERFSLILESASTNQTSMYLCASTSPGTSGIYEQYFGPGTRLTVT.

The table lists this clonotype with a few counts. The genes are TRBV7-2 and TRBJ2-5; the D call may be TRBD1 or TRBD2 (5 bases each). Germline CDR1 and CDR2: SGHTA and FQGNSA. Trimming took off 0 bases at V and 3 bases at J, with 14 bases between the two ends. This CDR3 is built from 16 residues. CDR3 coding DNA: TGTGCCAGCAGCTTAGCCCCAACGGGACCGAAAGAGACCCAGTACTTC. Residues: CASSLAPTGPKETQYF.